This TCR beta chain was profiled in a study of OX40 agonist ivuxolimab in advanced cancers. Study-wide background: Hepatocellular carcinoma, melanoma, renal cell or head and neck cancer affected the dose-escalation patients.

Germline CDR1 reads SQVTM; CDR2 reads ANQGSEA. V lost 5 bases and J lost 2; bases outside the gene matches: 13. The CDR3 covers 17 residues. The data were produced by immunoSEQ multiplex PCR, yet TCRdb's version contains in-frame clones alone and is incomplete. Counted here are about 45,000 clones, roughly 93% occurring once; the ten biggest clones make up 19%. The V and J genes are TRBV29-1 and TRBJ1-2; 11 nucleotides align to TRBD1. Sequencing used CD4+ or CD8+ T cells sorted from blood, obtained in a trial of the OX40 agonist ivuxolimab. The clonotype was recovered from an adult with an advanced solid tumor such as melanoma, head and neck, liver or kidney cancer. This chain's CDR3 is CSVSPGTGGLENYGYTF. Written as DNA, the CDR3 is TGCAGCGTTTCACCCGGGACAGGGGGTCTCGAGAACTATGGCTACACCTTC.